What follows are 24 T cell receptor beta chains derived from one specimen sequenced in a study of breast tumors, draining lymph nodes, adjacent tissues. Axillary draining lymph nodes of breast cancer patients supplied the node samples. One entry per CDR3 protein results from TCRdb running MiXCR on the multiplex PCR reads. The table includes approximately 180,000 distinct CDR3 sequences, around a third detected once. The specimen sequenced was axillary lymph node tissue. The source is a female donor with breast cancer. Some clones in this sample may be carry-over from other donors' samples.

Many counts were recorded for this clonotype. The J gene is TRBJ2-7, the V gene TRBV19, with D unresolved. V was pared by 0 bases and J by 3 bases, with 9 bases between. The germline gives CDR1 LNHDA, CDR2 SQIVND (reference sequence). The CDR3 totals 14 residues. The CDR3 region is CASSIEARNYEQYF. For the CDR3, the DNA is TGTGCCAGTAGTATAGAGGCAAGAAACTACGAGCAGTACTTC.

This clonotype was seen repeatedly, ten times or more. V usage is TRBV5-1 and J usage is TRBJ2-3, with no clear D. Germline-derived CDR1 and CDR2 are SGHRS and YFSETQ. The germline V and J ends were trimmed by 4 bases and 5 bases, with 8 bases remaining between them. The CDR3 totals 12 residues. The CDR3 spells CASSHAKDTQYF. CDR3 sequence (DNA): TGCGCCAGCAGCCATGCCAAAGATACGCAGTATTTT.

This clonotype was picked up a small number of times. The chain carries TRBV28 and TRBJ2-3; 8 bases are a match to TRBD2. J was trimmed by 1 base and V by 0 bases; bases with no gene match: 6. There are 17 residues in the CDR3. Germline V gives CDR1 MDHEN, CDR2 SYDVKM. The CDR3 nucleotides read TGTGCCAGCAGTTTATGGGGGCTAGCGGGCCGCACAGATACGCAGTATTTT. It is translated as CASSLWGLAGRTDTQYF. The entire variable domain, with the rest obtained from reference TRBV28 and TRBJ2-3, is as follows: DVKVTQSSRYLVKRTGEKVFLECVQDMDHENMFWYRQDPGLGLRLIYFSYDVKMKEKGDIPEGYSVSREKKERFSLILESASTNQTSMYLCASSLWGLAGRTDTQYFGPGTRLTVL.

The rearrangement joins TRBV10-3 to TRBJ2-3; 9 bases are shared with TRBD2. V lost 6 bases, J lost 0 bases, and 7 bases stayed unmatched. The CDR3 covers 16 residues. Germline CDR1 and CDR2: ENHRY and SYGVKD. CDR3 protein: CAISGGTSRSTDTQYF. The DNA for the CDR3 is TGTGCCATCAGCGGGGGGACTAGCAGAAGCACAGATACGCAGTATTTT.

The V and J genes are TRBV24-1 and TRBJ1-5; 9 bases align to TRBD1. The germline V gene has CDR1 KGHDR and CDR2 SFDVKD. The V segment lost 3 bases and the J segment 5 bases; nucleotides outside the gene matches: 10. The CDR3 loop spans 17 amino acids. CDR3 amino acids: CATSDAGTGTLHQPQHF. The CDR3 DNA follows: TGTGCCACCAGTGATGCCGGGACAGGGACTCTACATCAGCCCCAGCATTTT.

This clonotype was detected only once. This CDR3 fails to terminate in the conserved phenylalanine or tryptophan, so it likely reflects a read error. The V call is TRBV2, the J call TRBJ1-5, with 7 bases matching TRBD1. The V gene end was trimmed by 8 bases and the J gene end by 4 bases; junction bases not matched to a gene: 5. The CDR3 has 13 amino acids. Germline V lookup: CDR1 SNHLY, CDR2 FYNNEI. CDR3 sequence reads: CASGGQSNQPQHG. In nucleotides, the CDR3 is TGTGCCAGCGGGGGACAGAGTAATCAGCCCCAGCATGGT.

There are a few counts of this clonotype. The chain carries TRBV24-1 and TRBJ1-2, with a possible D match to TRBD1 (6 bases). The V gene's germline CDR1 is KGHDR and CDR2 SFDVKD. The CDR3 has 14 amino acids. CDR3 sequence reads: CARVPGQGRGGYTF. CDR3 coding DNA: TGTGCTAGAGTTCCGGGCCAGGGGAGAGGAGGCTACACCTTC.

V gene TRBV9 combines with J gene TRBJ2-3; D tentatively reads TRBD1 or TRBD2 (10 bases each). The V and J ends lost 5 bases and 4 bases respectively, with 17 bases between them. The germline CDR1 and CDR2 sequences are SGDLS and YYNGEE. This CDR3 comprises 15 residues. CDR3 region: CASSSGGTGADTQYF. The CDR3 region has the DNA TGTGCCAGCAGTAGCGGGGGGACAGGGGCAGATACGCAGTATTTT.

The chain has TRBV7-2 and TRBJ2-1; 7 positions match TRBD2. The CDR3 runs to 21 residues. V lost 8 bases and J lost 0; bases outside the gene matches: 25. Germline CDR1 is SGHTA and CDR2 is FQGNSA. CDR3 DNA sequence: TGTACCAGCCGCCCCCGACTAGCTTTTATCGGTATGGAGAGCTCCTACAATGAGCAGTTCTTC. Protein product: CTSRPRLAFIGMESSYNEQFF.

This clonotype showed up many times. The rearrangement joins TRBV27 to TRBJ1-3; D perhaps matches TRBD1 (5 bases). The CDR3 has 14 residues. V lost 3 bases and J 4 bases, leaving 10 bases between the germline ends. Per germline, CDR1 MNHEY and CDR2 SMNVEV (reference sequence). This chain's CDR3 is CASSLREGGNTIYF. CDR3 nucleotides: TGTGCCAGCAGTTTGAGGGAGGGGGGAAACACCATATATTTT.

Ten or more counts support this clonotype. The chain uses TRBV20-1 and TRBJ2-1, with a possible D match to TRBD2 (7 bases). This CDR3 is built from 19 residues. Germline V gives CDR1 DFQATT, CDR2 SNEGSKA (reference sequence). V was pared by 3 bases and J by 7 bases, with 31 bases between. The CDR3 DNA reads TGCAGTGCTAGGGTCTACAGACGCCCGACGGGGGGCCCAGTTAATGAGCAGTTCTTC. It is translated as CSARVYRRPTGGPVNEQFF.

CDR3 amino acids: CASSQTVFSYNEQFF. The CDR3 DNA reads as TGTGCCAGCAGCCAGACAGTTTTCTCCTACAATGAGCAGTTCTTC. V usage is TRBV11-2 and J usage is TRBJ2-1; maybe TRBD1 (5 bases). Germline CDR1 SGHAT, CDR2 FQNNGV. The germline V and J ends were trimmed by 5 bases and 0 bases, with 11 bases remaining between them. CDR3 length: 15 amino acids. The full variable domain, with the rest looked up from reference TRBV11-2 and TRBJ2-1, is EAGVAQSPRYKIIEKRQSVAFWCNPISGHATLYWYQQILGQGPKLLIQFQNNGVVDDSQLPKDRFSAERLKGVDSTLKIQPAKLEDSAVYLCASSQTVFSYNEQFFGPGTRLTVL.

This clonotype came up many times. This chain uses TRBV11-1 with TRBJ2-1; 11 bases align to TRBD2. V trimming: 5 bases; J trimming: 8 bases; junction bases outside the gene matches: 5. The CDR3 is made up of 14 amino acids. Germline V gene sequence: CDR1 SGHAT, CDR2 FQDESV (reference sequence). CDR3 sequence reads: CASSESSGGYEQFF. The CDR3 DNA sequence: TGTGCCAGCAGCGAATCTAGCGGGGGGTATGAGCAGTTCTTC.

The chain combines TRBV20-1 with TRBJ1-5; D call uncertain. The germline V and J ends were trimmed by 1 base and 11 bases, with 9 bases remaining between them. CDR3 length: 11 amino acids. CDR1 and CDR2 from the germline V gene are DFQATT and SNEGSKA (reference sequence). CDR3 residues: CSARGAETQHF. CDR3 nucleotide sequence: TGCAGTGCTAGAGGGGCAGAGACCCAGCATTTT.

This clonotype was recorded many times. In nucleotides, the CDR3 is TGTGCCTGGAGTGGGGGACAGGGTGATGGCTACACCTTC. Its protein product is CAWSGGQGDGYTF. V usage is TRBV30 and J usage is TRBJ1-2; 9 nucleotides align to TRBD1. This CDR3 region has 13 residues. V was pared by 1 base and J by 6 bases, with 3 bases of the junction left unmatched. Germline V gene lookup returns CDR1 GTSNPN and CDR2 SVGIG (reference sequence).

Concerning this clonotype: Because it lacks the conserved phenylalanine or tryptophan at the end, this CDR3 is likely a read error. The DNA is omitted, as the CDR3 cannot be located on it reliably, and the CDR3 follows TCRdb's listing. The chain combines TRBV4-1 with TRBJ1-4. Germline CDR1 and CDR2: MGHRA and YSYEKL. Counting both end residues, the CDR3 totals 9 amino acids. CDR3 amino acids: CASSRTGTS.

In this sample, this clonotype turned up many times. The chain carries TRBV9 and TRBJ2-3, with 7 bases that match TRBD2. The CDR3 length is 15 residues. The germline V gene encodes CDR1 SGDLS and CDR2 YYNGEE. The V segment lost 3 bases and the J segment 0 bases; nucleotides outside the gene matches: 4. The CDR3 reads CASSAASGSTDTQYF. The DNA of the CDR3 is TGTGCCAGCAGCGCCGCTAGCGGTAGCACAGATACGCAGTATTTT.

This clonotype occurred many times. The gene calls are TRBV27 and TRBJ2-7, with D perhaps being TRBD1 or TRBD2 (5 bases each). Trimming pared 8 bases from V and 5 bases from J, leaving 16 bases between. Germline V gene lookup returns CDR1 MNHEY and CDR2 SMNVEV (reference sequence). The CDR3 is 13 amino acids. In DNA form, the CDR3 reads TGTGCCAGCGGGGGTGAGGGGCTAGACGAGCAGTACTTC. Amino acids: CASGGEGLDEQYF.

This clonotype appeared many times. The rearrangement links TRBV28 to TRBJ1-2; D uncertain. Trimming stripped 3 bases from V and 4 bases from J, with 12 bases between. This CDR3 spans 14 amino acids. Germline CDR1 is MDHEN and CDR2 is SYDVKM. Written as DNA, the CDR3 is TGTGCCAGCAGTTTCTTCGGGATGAGCTATGGCTACACCTTC. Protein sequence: CASSFFGMSYGYTF.

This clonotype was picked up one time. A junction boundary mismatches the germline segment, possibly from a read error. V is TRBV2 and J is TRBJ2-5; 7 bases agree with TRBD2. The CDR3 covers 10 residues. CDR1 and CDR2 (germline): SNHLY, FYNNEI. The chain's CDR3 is CASSGGGRSF. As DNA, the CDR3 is TGTGCCAGCAGTGGGGGGGGTAGGTCTTTC. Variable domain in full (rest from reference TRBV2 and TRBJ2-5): EPEVTQTPSHQVTQMGQEVILRCVPISNHLYFYWYRQILGQKVEFLVSFYNNEISEKSEIFDDQFSVERPDGSNFTLKIRSTKLEDSAMYFCASSGGGRSFGPGTRLLVL.

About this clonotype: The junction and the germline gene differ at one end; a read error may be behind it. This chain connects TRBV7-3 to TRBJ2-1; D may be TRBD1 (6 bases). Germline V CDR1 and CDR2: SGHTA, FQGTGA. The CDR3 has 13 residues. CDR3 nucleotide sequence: TGTTCCAGCAGCTTAGACAGGTTTAATGAGCAGTTCTTC. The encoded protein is CSSSLDRFNEQFF.

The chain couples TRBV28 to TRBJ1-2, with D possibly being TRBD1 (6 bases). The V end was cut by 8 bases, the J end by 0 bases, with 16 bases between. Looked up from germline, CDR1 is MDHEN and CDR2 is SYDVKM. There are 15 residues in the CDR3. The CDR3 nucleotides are TGTGCCAGCGGGGGCAGGGGAAAGTCTAACTATGGCTACACCTTC. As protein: CASGGRGKSNYGYTF.

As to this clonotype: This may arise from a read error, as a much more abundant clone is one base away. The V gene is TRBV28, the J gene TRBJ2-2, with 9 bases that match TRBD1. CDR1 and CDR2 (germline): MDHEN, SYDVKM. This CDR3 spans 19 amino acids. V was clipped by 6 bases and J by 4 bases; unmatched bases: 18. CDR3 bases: TGTGCCAGCAGCCTGTTCCCTCTCGGACAGGGGCTACGCACCGGGGAGCTGTTTTTT. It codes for CASSLFPLGQGLRTGELFF.

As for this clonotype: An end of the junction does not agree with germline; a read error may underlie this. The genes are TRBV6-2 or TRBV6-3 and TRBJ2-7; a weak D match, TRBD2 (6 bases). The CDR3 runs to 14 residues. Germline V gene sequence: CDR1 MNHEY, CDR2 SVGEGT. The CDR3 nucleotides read TGTGCCACCAGTGACGGAGGGATGTCCTACGAGCAGTACTTC. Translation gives CATSDGGMSYEQYF.